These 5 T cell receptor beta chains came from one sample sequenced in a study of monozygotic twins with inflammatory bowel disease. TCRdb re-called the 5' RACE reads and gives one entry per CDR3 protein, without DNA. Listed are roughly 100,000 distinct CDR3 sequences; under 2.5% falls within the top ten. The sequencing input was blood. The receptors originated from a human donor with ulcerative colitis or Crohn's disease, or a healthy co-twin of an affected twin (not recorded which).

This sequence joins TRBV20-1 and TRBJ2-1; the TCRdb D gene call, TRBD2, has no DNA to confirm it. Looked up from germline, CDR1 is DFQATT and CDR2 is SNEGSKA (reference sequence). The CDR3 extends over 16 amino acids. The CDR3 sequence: CSARELAGGLWNEQFF.

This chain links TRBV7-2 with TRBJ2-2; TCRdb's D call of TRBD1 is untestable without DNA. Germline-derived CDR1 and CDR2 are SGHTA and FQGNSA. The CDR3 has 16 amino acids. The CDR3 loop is CASSHGTAKVAGELFF.

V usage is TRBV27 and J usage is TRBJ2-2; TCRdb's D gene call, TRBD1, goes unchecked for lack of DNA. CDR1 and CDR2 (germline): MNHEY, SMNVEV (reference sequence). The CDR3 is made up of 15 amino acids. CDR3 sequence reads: CASSLGQGYTGELFF.

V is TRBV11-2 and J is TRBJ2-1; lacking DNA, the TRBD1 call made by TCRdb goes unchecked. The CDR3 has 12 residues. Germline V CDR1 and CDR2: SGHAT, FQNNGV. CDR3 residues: CASTGIYNEQFF. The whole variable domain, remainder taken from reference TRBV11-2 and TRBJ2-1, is EAGVAQSPRYKIIEKRQSVAFWCNPISGHATLYWYQQILGQGPKLLIQFQNNGVVDDSQLPKDRFSAERLKGVDSTLKIQPAKLEDSAVYLCASTGIYNEQFFGPGTRLTVL.

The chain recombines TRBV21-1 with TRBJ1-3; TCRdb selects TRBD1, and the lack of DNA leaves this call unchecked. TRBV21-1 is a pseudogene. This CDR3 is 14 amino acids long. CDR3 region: CASSLPDMRNTIYF.